Listed below are T cell receptor beta chains from one sample, sequenced in a study of Ad26.COV2.S vaccination and SARS-CoV-2 variants. TCRdb keeps only in-frame clones here, not all; method: immunoSEQ multiplex PCR. Among about 680,000 clones, roughly 90% were seen once, and the ten largest hold approximately 1.5%. The sequences come from peripheral blood, collected in a trial of Ad26.COV2.S vaccine versus placebo. The receptors come from a person aged 18-60 years who received the Ad26.COV2.S COVID-19 vaccine or a placebo. Both conserved end residues are trimmed from each CDR3. The order of the fields is J gene, V gene, clone size, CDR3 protein. Not every row has a clone size; where given, it reads once, few, many or a size class.

TRBJ1-1 TRBV21-1 - ASSKGIRPQGLDTEAF
TRBJ2-5 TRBV7-9 - ASSFEGARNSETQY
TRBJ1-5 TRBV6-1 few ASSERHYSNQPQH
TRBJ2-1 TRBV11-2 - ASSTGPSNYNEQF
TRBJ2-1 TRBV10-1 - ASSKLAAYNEQF
TRBJ2-1 TRBV3-1/TRBV3-2 - ASYGAGTGHWEQF
TRBJ2-7 TRBV5-1 - ASSLQASSYEQY
TRBJ2-3 TRBV27 - ASSSRIDTQY
TRBJ1-2 TRBV18 - ASSPQGGVYGYT
TRBJ1-3 TRBV10-3 - AISLGLSSGNTIY
TRBJ1-4 TRBV2 - ASSRGLNEKLF
TRBJ1-5 TRBV6-5 once ASASGQNQPQH
TRBJ2-7 TRBV2 few ASSSNYEQY
TRBJ2-6 TRBV3-1/TRBV3-2 - ASSGTRTVSGANVLT
TRBJ1-5 TRBV27 once ASSLSAGAADSNQPQH
TRBJ2-7 TRBV4-2 - ASSQELSGREQY
TRBJ2-3 TRBV2 - ASSASSGTDTQY
TRBJ1-1 TRBV2 - ATTDREAF
TRBJ2-3 TRBV29-1 - SVEGSGRAKSTDTQY
TRBJ1-6 TRBV6-5 once ASSRSNSPLH
TRBJ2-3 TRBV3-1/TRBV3-2 - ASSRSTDTQY
TRBJ1-4 TRBV21-1 once ASSKASNRGTVEKLF
TRBJ2-1 TRBV6-5 - ASSYSWGSYNEQF
TRBJ1-5 TRBV30 - AWSGGGMWGITQPQH
TRBJ2-2 TRBV2 once ASIPLTSGTGELF
TRBJ2-1 TRBV11-2 once ASSLESGTIFEQF
TRBJ2-1 TRBV7-9 few ASSPRDNEQF
TRBJ1-5 TRBV19 once ASSLGGGGNQPQH
TRBJ2-1 TRBV19 once ATRYVAGRNEQF
TRBJ1-5 TRBV30 - AWGDLAGGNQPQH
TRBJ2-1 TRBV13 - ASSARSGTTSLFSYNEQF
TRBJ1-2 TRBV5-1 - ASSDGGVGYT
TRBJ1-2 TRBV24-1 - ATSDPDTKEGYT
TRBJ2-7 TRBV18 - ASSPLETGGEQY
TRBJ2-3 TRBV6-5 - ASSWTSGGSDTQY
TRBJ1-2 TRBV6-2/TRBV6-3 - ASSPQAGGYT
TRBJ2-7 TRBV19 few ASSRQGTEQY
TRBJ1-1 TRBV6-1 - ASSEWGGQNTEAF
TRBJ2-7 TRBV4-2 - ASSYVGVSEQY
TRBJ1-4 TRBV2 - ASSESGGRNEKLF
TRBJ2-1 TRBV24-1 - ATSDLSWNNEQF
TRBJ1-1 TRBV29-1 - SVEATGGLFTEAF
TRBJ2-7 TRBV9 - ASTPGTSGRAREQY
TRBJ2-7 TRBV7-8 - ASSILGLPSEQY
TRBJ2-1 TRBV5-1 - ASSSGDRGRVNEQF
TRBJ2-5 TRBV13 - ASRPFQVPRETQY
TRBJ1-1 TRBV29-1 - SVRTYTEAF
TRBJ2-1 TRBV24-1 once ATSDFRGAYNEQF
TRBJ2-5 TRBV7-3 - ASSLTGEGETQY
TRBJ1-1 TRBV3-1/TRBV3-2 - ASSHPRDRAGSEAF
TRBJ2-2 TRBV6-2/TRBV6-3 - ASSVSGADTGELF
TRBJ2-7 TRBV2 few ASTKGPQGGSYEQY
TRBJ2-7 TRBV7-2 - ASSSGASYEQY
TRBJ2-4 TRBV30 once AWSLGGGRLAKNIQY
TRBJ1-1 TRBV6-5 - ASFGRMNTEAF